This T cell receptor (beta chain) emerged from a study of OX40 agonist ivuxolimab in advanced cancers. Drawing of blood for sampling happened at baseline, at cycle 4 day 1, and at cycle 7 day 1. In germline, CDR1 is SGHRS, CDR2 YFSETQ. This CDR3 comprises 14 residues. Trimming left V 1 base short and J 6 bases short, with 11 bases between. Using immunoSEQ multiplex PCR, the repertoire was profiled, and TCRdb retains in-frame clones only, with some absent. The sample records over 20,000 clones, approximately 86% being singletons. This chain links TRBV5-1 with TRBJ1-5, with D possibly matching TRBD1 (6 bases). The receptor was isolated from an adult with an advanced solid tumor such as melanoma, head and neck, liver or kidney cancer. Sequences were derived from CD4+ or CD8+ T cells sorted from blood, sampled in a trial of the OX40 agonist ivuxolimab. The CDR3 DNA follows: TGCGCCAGCAGCTTGACAGGGAAGGGTCAGCCCCAGCATTTT. Its protein is CASSLTGKGQPQHF. The variable domain in full, completed from reference TRBV5-1 and TRBJ1-5, reads KAGVTQTPRYLIKTRGQQVTLSCSPISGHRSVSWYQQTPGQGLQFLFEYFSETQRNKGNFPGRFSGRQFSNSRSEMNVSTLELGDSALYLCASSLTGKGQPQHFGDGTRLSIL.